The 28 T cell receptor beta chains below come from one sample, sequenced in a study of blood T cell repertoires in COVID-19. Assay: immunoSEQ multiplex PCR; the TCRdb copy retains only in-frame clones and omits some. The sample has some 200,000 clones; around 84% are singletons. The sample taken for sequencing was peripheral blood. The receptors originated from a man aged 25 to 40 with active or convalescent COVID-19.

This clone has a handful of counts. The CDR3 protein is CSVGFGTTNTEAFF. For the CDR3, the DNA is TGCAGCGTGGGATTTGGGACAACGAACACTGAAGCTTTCTTT. The V gene is TRBV29-1, the J gene TRBJ1-1; D perhaps matches TRBD1 (6 bases). Germline-derived CDR1 and CDR2 are SQVTM and ANQGSEA. Trimming left V 6 bases short and J 1 base short, with 15 bases between. This CDR3 comprises 14 residues.

This clone was picked up a small number of times. The DNA for the CDR3 is TGTGCCAGCAGCCAAACGCCGGGACAGCCCTATGGCTACACCTTC. This sequence encodes CASSQTPGQPYGYTF. The chain joins TRBV14 to TRBJ1-2; 7 bases line up with TRBD1. Germline V gene data show CDR1 as SGHDN and CDR2 as FVKESK. Losses at the gene ends were 2 bases for V and 4 bases for J; bases not matched to a gene: 7. The CDR3 covers 15 residues.

This clone was observed a handful of times. The rearrangement uses TRBV11-3 and TRBJ1-2; D uncertain. V shed 2 bases and J shed 7 bases, with 20 bases lying between them. The CDR3 loop spans 16 amino acids. In germline, CDR1 is SGHNT, CDR2 YENEEA. CDR3 sequence (DNA): TGTGCCAGCAGCTTACATTCCCGGGAACCTTCACGTGGCTACACCTTC. Translated: CASSLHSREPSRGYTF.

The V call is TRBV19, the J call TRBJ1-5; tentatively, D is TRBD1 (5 bases). V gave up 6 bases and J gave up 0 bases, with 9 bases separating them. CDR1 and CDR2 from the germline V gene are LNHDA and SQIVND (reference sequence). This CDR3 has 14 residues. The CDR3 here is CASRGRDSNQPQHF. The CDR3 DNA follows: TGTGCCAGTAGGGGCAGGGATAGCAATCAGCCCCAGCATTTT.

The rearrangement links TRBV4-1 to TRBJ2-2; TRBD2 matches 7 bases. CDR1 and CDR2 from the germline V gene are MGHRA and YSYEKL. Trimming removed 4 bases from V and 4 bases from J; junction bases left unmatched: 3. The CDR3 totals 14 residues. CDR3 protein: CASSPRGVTGELFF. The DNA of the CDR3 is TGCGCCAGCAGCCCCCGGGGGGTCACCGGGGAGCTGTTTTTT.

The chain is built from TRBV7-6 and TRBJ2-2; the match to TRBD2 covers 8 bases. The germline V gene has CDR1 SGHVS and CDR2 FNYEAQ. The CDR3 consists of 15 residues. V was clipped by 5 bases and J by 6 bases; unmatched bases: 8. The CDR3, as DNA: TGTGCCAGCAGCCGGGGGGGGGCCCAGGCCGGGGAGCTGTTTTTT. Amino acids: CASSRGGAQAGELFF.

The chain has TRBV6-5 and TRBJ2-7; a weak D match, TRBD2 (6 bases). This CDR3 is built from 12 residues. Looked up from germline, CDR1 is MNHEY and CDR2 is SVGAGI. Trimming shortened V by 6 bases and J by 0 bases, and 6 bases separated the two germline ends. This chain's CDR3 is CASRGGSYEQYV. As DNA, the CDR3 is TGTGCCAGCAGGGGGGGCTCCTACGAGCAGTACGTC.

This rearrangement joins TRBV28 to TRBJ2-7; D unresolved. The ends were cut back, 6 bases at V and 1 base at J, with 7 bases in the middle. Germline V gene lookup returns CDR1 MDHEN and CDR2 SYDVKM. This CDR3 has 12 amino acids. Written as DNA, the CDR3 is TGTGCCAGCAGAGCACAGTCCTACGAGCAGTACTTC. As protein: CASRAQSYEQYF.

V is TRBV6-5 and J is TRBJ2-3, with 7 positions matching TRBD2. CDR3 size: 14 residues. Germline V gives CDR1 MNHEY, CDR2 SVGAGI. J was trimmed by 0 bases and V by 11 bases; bases with no gene match: 8. The CDR3 here is CAAGDPGSTDTQYF. DNA for the CDR3: TGTGCCGCGGGGGACCCAGGTAGCACAGATACGCAGTATTTT.

The V and J genes are TRBV6-5 and TRBJ2-4; 8 bases are shared with TRBD1. The length of the CDR3 is 15 residues. With V trimmed by 5 bases and J by 3 bases, 6 bases remained unmatched. CDR1 is MNHEY, CDR2 SVGAGI, per germline. CDR3: CASSIFGQGKNIQYF. The CDR3 DNA sequence: TGTGCCAGCAGTATCTTCGGACAGGGCAAAAACATTCAGTACTTC.

This chain links TRBV9 with TRBJ2-5; 8 bases line up with TRBD2. The CDR3 consists of 17 residues. Trimming took 0 bases from V and 0 from J; bases not matched to a gene: 7. Germline CDR1 reads SGDLS; CDR2 reads YYNGEE. CDR3 amino acids: CASSVVPGGVNQETQYF. Written as DNA, the CDR3 is TGTGCCAGCAGCGTAGTACCGGGAGGGGTAAACCAAGAGACCCAGTACTTC. The full variable domain, rest sourced from reference TRBV9 and TRBJ2-5, is DSGVTQTPKHLITATGQRVTLRCSPRSGDLSVYWYQQSLDQGLQFLIQYYNGEERAKGNILERFSAQQFPDLHSELNLSSLELGDSALYFCASSVVPGGVNQETQYFGPGTRLLVL.

The V and J genes are TRBV6-5 and TRBJ2-1; 10 bases line up with TRBD2. The germline gives CDR1 MNHEY, CDR2 SVGAGI. This CDR3 comprises 14 residues. Trimming cost V 5 bases and J 3 bases; bases outside gene matches: 1. CDR3 in DNA: TGTGCCAGCAGTACTAGCGGGATCTACAATGAGCAGTTCTTC. Translated, it gives CASSTSGIYNEQFF.

The chain joins TRBV9 to TRBJ2-3, with TRBD2 identical over 7 bases. J was trimmed by 4 bases and V by 4 bases; bases with no gene match: 12. The CDR3 is 16 amino acids. Germline CDR1 and CDR2: SGDLS and YYNGEE. The chain's CDR3 is CASSSRPSGASDTQYF. The DNA for the CDR3 is TGTGCCAGCAGCTCCCGCCCCAGCGGGGCTTCAGATACGCAGTATTTT.

V is TRBV5-1 and J is TRBJ2-2, with TRBD1 identical over 10 bases. This CDR3 comprises 15 residues. The germline V gene encodes CDR1 SGHRS and CDR2 YFSETQ. With V trimmed by 4 bases and J by 7 bases, 7 bases remained unmatched. The CDR3 here is CASSPRQGADGELFF. CDR3 nucleotide sequence: TGCGCCAGCAGCCCCAGACAGGGGGCGGACGGGGAGCTGTTTTTT.

This clone was counted between two and nine times. The V gene is TRBV29-1, the J gene TRBJ2-2; D is unclear. CDR1 SQVTM and CDR2 ANQGSEA come from the germline V gene. CDR3 length: 13 amino acids. Trimming removed 7 bases at V and 0 bases at J, with 9 bases between. CDR3 residues: CSAPISNTGELFF. For the CDR3, the DNA is TGCAGCGCCCCTATCTCGAACACCGGGGAGCTGTTTTTT.

V usage is TRBV27 and J usage is TRBJ2-5, with TRBD1 matching 10 bases. Germline assignment: CDR1 MNHEY and CDR2 SMNVEV (reference sequence). The J segment lost 6 bases and the V segment lost 3 bases, leaving 7 bases of the junction unmatched. The CDR3 contains 15 residues. The CDR3: CASSFGTGARKTQYF. The CDR3 region has the DNA TGTGCCAGCAGTTTCGGGACAGGGGCTAGAAAGACCCAGTACTTC.

The chain carries TRBV7-9 and TRBJ2-1, with 7 bases fitting TRBD2. J was trimmed by 2 bases and V by 0 bases; bases with no gene match: 1. CDR3 size: 15 residues. The germline gives CDR1 SEHNR, CDR2 FQNEAQ (reference sequence). The CDR3 loop reads CASSLAGGPYNEQFF. CDR3 in DNA: TGTGCCAGCAGCTTAGCGGGAGGGCCCTACAATGAGCAGTTCTTC.

This chain connects TRBV4-1 to TRBJ1-4, with TRBD1 matching 8 bases. CDR3 length equals 16 residues. V dropped 6 bases and J dropped 3; count of bases not matched to a gene: 9. Germline CDR1 MGHRA, CDR2 YSYEKL. As DNA, the CDR3 is TGCGCCAGCAGAGACAGGGGCGGCGCGTCTAATGAAAAACTGTTTTTT. The encoded protein is CASRDRGGASNEKLFF.

J is TRBJ2-1 and V is TRBV5-1; weak D call: TRBD2 (5 bases). The CDR3 contains 16 residues. The germline CDR1 and CDR2 sequences are SGHRS and YFSETQ. V lost 5 bases and J lost 2, with 17 bases in between. This chain's CDR3 is CASRQLASSAYNEQFF. DNA of the CDR3: TGCGCCAGCAGACAATTAGCGTCGTCCGCCTACAATGAGCAGTTCTTC.

The chain links TRBV18 to TRBJ2-7; D perhaps matches TRBD2 (6 bases). Between the trimmed V and J ends, which lost 4 bases and 6 bases, there was a span of 10 bases. This CDR3 comprises 12 residues. Germline V gene lookup returns CDR1 KGHSH and CDR2 LQKENI. The CDR3 DNA follows: TGTGCCAGCTCACTGGCGGGGCGCGAGCAGTACTTC. Encoded protein: CASSLAGREQYF.

The chain recombines TRBV27 with TRBJ2-4; 12 nucleotides match TRBD2. CDR1 MNHEY and CDR2 SMNVEV come from the germline V gene (reference sequence). V shed 10 bases, J shed 2 bases, and the junction held 6 bases outside the gene matches. The CDR3 runs 15 residues. In DNA form, the CDR3 reads TGTGCCACCGGGGGACTAGCGGGCTCCAAAAACATTCAGTACTTC. This codes for CATGGLAGSKNIQYF.

This clone appeared a single time. The J gene is TRBJ2-6, the V gene TRBV19; TRBD1 agrees at 9 bases. Germline CDR1 and CDR2: LNHDA and SQIVND (reference sequence). The CDR3 spans 18 residues. The ends lost 1 base at V and 0 bases at J; junction bases unmatched: 4. The CDR3 protein is CASSIVGTGLSGANVLTF. The CDR3 nucleotides are TGTGCCAGTAGTATAGTAGGGACAGGGCTCTCTGGGGCCAACGTCCTGACTTTC.

The chain employs TRBV6-2 or TRBV6-3 and TRBJ2-5, with unresolved D. CDR3 size: 15 residues. CDR1 MNHEY and CDR2 SVGEGT come from the germline V gene. V was cut by 0 bases and J by 1 base, with 9 bases left in between. CDR3 sequence reads: CASSYSDTPQETQYF. The CDR3, as DNA: TGTGCCAGCAGTTACTCCGACACCCCCCAAGAGACCCAGTACTTC.

The rearrangement links TRBV7-9 to TRBJ1-3; tentative D call: TRBD1 (6 bases). Trimming pared 5 bases from V and 4 bases from J, leaving 15 bases between. The CDR3 extends over 15 amino acids. The germline CDR1 and CDR2 sequences are SEHNR and FQNEAQ (reference sequence). The CDR3 spells CASSNPGTIGNTIYF. The CDR3 coding sequence is TGTGCCAGCAGCAACCCCGGGACAATCGGAAACACCATATATTTT.

The chain links TRBV27 to TRBJ1-2; 7 bases agree with TRBD1. Germline V gene sequence: CDR1 MNHEY, CDR2 SMNVEV (reference sequence). The junction had 3 bases not matched to a gene; V was cut back by 6 bases and J by 8 bases. The CDR3 is made up of 11 amino acids. The CDR3 sequence: CASRAGGGYTF. The CDR3 coding sequence is TGTGCCAGCAGGGCAGGGGGAGGCTACACCTTC.

The genes are TRBV27 and TRBJ1-2, with D perhaps matching TRBD1 (6 bases). The CDR3 length is 14 residues. V lost 6 bases and J 7 bases, leaving 18 bases between the germline ends. Germline V lookup: CDR1 MNHEY, CDR2 SMNVEV (reference sequence). CDR3 loop: CASSPLRDNVGYTF. The CDR3 nucleotides are TGTGCCAGCAGCCCTCTCCGGGACAACGTTGGCTACACCTTC.

The chain employs TRBV9 and TRBJ2-5, with 13 bases lining up with TRBD2. The CDR3 spans 16 residues. The germline V gene encodes CDR1 SGDLS and CDR2 YYNGEE. V was pared by 5 bases and J by 5 bases, with 9 bases of the junction left unmatched. CDR3 DNA: TGTGCCAGCAGTATCACTAGCGGGAGGGTGATGGAGACCCAGTACTTC. Its protein is CASSITSGRVMETQYF.

The V call is TRBV29-1, the J call TRBJ2-1; D remains ambiguous. The length of the CDR3 is 13 residues. Looked up from germline, CDR1 is SQVTM and CDR2 is ANQGSEA. V dropped 0 bases and J dropped 8 bases, with 11 bases sitting between them. CDR3 bases: TGCAGCGTTGAAGATCTGCCAGGTGATGAGCAGTTCTTC. This sequence encodes CSVEDLPGDEQFF.